These T cell receptor beta chains were read from a single sample in a study. TCRdb reprocessed the 5' RACE reads via MiXCR and lists one record per CDR3 protein. The sample has tens of thousands of distinct CDR3 sequences; about 20% are singletons. Sequenced: memory CD4+ T cells sorted from a lymph node. Receptor source: a female donor with breast cancer. Each CDR3 is given with its conserved first and last residue. Fields, in order: clone size, V gene, J gene, D gene, CDR3 protein, CDR3 DNA. D genes are given only for firm matches. A row's size may be missing; if present it is once, few, many or a size class.

>many|TRBV7-2|TRBJ1-2|TRBD1
CASSLGQGYGYTF
TGTGCCAGCAGCTTAGGACAGGGGTATGGCTACACCTTC
>few|TRBV7-2|TRBJ1-4|TRBD1
CASSSQGTGEKLFF
TGTGCCAGCAGCTCACAGGGGACTGGTGAAAAACTGTTTTTT
>few|TRBV6-1|TRBJ2-7|-
CASSVEYYEQYF
TGTGCCAGCAGTGTAGAATACTACGAGCAGTACTTC
>-|TRBV5-1|TRBJ1-2|-
CASSFQGVTGYTF
TGCGCCAGCAGCTTCCAGGGAGTTACTGGCTACACCTTC
>few|TRBV9|TRBJ1-5|-
CASSGGYSNQPQHF
TGTGCCAGCAGCGGAGGGTATAGCAATCAGCCCCAGCATTTT
>-|TRBV7-9|TRBJ2-3|-
CVSTSEGDTQYF
TGTGTCAGCACCTCGGAGGGAGATACGCAGTATTTT
>many|TRBV5-1|TRBJ1-2|-
CASSLGRHSYGYTF
TGCGCCAGCAGCTTGGGAAGACATTCCTATGGCTACACCTTC
>few|TRBV7-9|TRBJ2-3|-
CASSKGTGWDTQYF
TGTGCCAGCAGCAAAGGGACGGGGTGGGATACGCAGTATTTT
>many|TRBV20-1|TRBJ2-7|-
CSVPDRTNYEQYF
TGCAGTGTCCCTGACAGGACTAACTACGAGCAGTACTTC
>few|TRBV7-6|TRBJ1-2|-
CASSRHRYDDYTF
TGTGCCAGCAGCCGGCACAGGTACGATGACTACACCTTC
>-|TRBV6-2/TRBV6-3|TRBJ1-2|-
CASETGGGYTF
TGTGCCAGCGAGACGGGTGGCGGCTACACCTTC
>many|TRBV20-1|TRBJ1-1|-
CSAGPGGTEAFF
TGCAGTGCGGGTCCAGGTGGCACTGAAGCTTTCTTT
>few|TRBV5-1|TRBJ2-1|TRBD1
CASSQGADAYNEQFF
TGCGCCAGCAGCCAGGGGGCGGACGCCTACAATGAGCAGTTCTTC
>-|TRBV7-6|TRBJ2-1|-
CASSLALGQHNEQFF
TGTGCCAGCAGCTTAGCGCTAGGGCAGCACAATGAGCAGTTCTTC
>-|TRBV11-2|TRBJ2-7|TRBD1
CASSLLRQGEAYEQYF
TGTGCCAGCAGCTTACTCCGACAGGGGGAGGCCTACGAGCAGTACTTC
>few|TRBV24-1|TRBJ2-4|TRBD1
CATSRQGSNIQYF
TGTGCCACCTCCAGACAGGGGAGTAACATTCAGTACTTC
>few|TRBV6-2/TRBV6-3|TRBJ2-5|-
CASSYSYSLQETQYF
TGTGCCAGCAGTTACTCATACTCCCTGCAAGAGACCCAGTACTTC
>few|TRBV10-3|TRBJ1-5|TRBD1
CAISESGTGERQPQHF
TGTGCCATCAGTGAGTCCGGGACAGGGGAACGTCAGCCCCAGCATTTT
>few|TRBV7-9|TRBJ1-2|-
CASSLGGHNYGYTF
TGTGCCAGCAGCTTAGGTGGCCATAACTATGGCTACACCTTC
>few|TRBV7-2|TRBJ2-5|TRBD2
CASSLGGGRSETQYF
TGTGCCAGCAGCTTAGGGGGCGGGAGATCAGAGACCCAGTACTTC
>-|TRBV18|TRBJ1-1|-
CACSPVAKNTEAFF
TGTGCCTGCTCACCCGTGGCCAAAAACACTGAAGCTTTCTTT
>many|TRBV7-6|TRBJ1-1|-
CASSLDGGNTEAFF
TGTGCCAGCAGCTTAGACGGGGGGAACACTGAAGCTTTCTTT
>few|TRBV12-3/TRBV12-4|TRBJ2-1|-
CASSHNSRSYNEQFF
TGTGCCAGCAGTCATAATAGTAGGTCCTACAATGAGCAGTTCTTC
>few|TRBV12-3/TRBV12-4|TRBJ2-1|-
CASSLAPSRGNEQFF
TGTGCCAGCAGTTTAGCCCCGAGCAGAGGGAATGAGCAGTTCTTC
>many|TRBV12-3/TRBV12-4|TRBJ2-7|TRBD1
CASSLRDRSDEQYF
TGTGCCAGCAGCCTCCGGGACAGGAGCGACGAGCAGTACTTC
>many|TRBV20-1|TRBJ2-3|-
CSAYPLDDSTSTDTQYF
TGCAGTGCCTACCCGTTGGACGATTCCACGAGCACAGATACGCAGTATTTT
>few|TRBV5-1|TRBJ2-5|-
CASSRTFGEETQYF
TGCGCCAGCAGCCGGACGTTCGGGGAAGAGACCCAGTACTTC
>-|TRBV5-1|TRBJ1-4|-
CASSSRGGGEKLFF
TGCGCCAGCAGCTCCCGGGGTGGAGGTGAAAAACTGTTTTTT
>many|TRBV9|TRBJ2-3|-
CASSADGGRTDTQYF
TGTGCCAGCAGCGCCGATGGCGGGCGCACAGATACGCAGTATTTT
>many|TRBV4-2|TRBJ2-7|TRBD1
CASSEGQSVPYEQYF
TGTGCCAGCAGCGAGGGACAGTCAGTCCCCTACGAGCAGTACTTC
>many|TRBV7-2|TRBJ2-3|TRBD2
CASSLSGTSGDTQYF
TGTGCCAGCAGCTTAAGTGGTACTAGCGGTGATACGCAGTATTTT
>few|TRBV20-1|TRBJ1-6|-
CSARDNAGSYNSPLHF
TGCAGTGCTAGAGATAACGCGGGGTCCTATAATTCACCTCTCCACTTT
>few|TRBV20-1|TRBJ2-1|TRBD2
CSAHRTSGDTYNEQFF
TGCAGTGCTCACCGGACTAGCGGGGATACCTACAATGAGCAGTTCTTC
>few|TRBV6-1|TRBJ1-4|-
CASSEYGAGEKLFF
TGTGCCAGCAGTGAATACGGGGCTGGAGAAAAACTGTTTTTT
>-|TRBV5-1|TRBJ2-7|TRBD2
CASSSRLADYEQYF
TGCGCCAGCAGCTCGAGACTAGCGGACTACGAGCAGTACTTC
>many|TRBV7-2|TRBJ2-2|-
CASSFDRTTGELFF
TGTGCCAGCAGCTTTGACAGGACCACCGGGGAGCTGTTTTTT
>few|TRBV10-3|TRBJ2-5|TRBD2
CAISASGSEQTQYF
TGTGCCATCAGTGCTAGCGGGAGTGAGCAGACCCAGTACTTC
>few|TRBV5-1|TRBJ1-5|-
CASSQDATGNQPQHF
TGCGCCAGCAGCCAAGACGCCACAGGAAATCAGCCCCAGCATTTT
>few|TRBV7-8|TRBJ2-1|TRBD1
CASSSRQGHNEQFF
TGTGCCAGCAGCTCAAGACAGGGACACAATGAGCAGTTCTTC
>few|TRBV7-2|TRBJ1-2|-
CASSLFSYGYTF
TGTGCCAGCAGCTTATTCAGCTATGGCTACACCTTC
>many|TRBV7-9|TRBJ2-2|-
CASSSVTGELFF
TGTGCCAGCAGCTCGGTTACCGGGGAGCTGTTTTTT
>few|TRBV7-9|TRBJ1-2|TRBD1
CASRARDRDFVGTF
TGTGCCAGCAGAGCACGGGACAGGGACTTTGTTGGCACCTTC
>few|TRBV7-9|TRBJ1-6|-
CASSIGRSPLHF
TGTGCCAGCAGCATCGGAAGATCACCCCTCCACTTT
>many|TRBV4-2|TRBJ1-4|-
CASSLKAATNEKLFF
TGTGCCAGCAGCCTCAAGGCGGCAACTAATGAAAAACTGTTTTTT
>many|TRBV5-1|TRBJ2-7|-
CASSLGGGAGSYEQYF
TGCGCCAGCAGCTTGGGCGGCGGGGCAGGTTCCTACGAGCAGTACTTC
>many|TRBV28|TRBJ2-7|TRBD2
CASSPGLALRGSYEQYF
TGTGCCAGCAGTCCGGGACTAGCTCTAAGAGGCTCCTACGAGCAGTACTTC
>-|TRBV20-1|TRBJ1-5|-
CSAKGRFDQLQHF
TGCAGTGCTAAAGGACGTTTCGATCAGCTCCAGCATTTT
>few|TRBV6-5|TRBJ1-4|-
CASSYSSTATTNEKLFF
TGTGCCAGCAGTTACTCAAGTACAGCAACAACTAATGAAAAACTGTTTTTT
>once|TRBV5-1|TRBJ2-2|-
CASSLAASAGTVELFF
TGCGCCAGCAGCTTGGCAGCTTCCGCTGGCACCGTGGAGCTGTTTTTT
>-|TRBV12-3/TRBV12-4|TRBJ2-7|TRBD1
CASSFLDRVGEQYF
TGTGCCAGCAGTTTTCTGGACAGGGTAGGTGAGCAGTACTTC
>many|TRBV5-1|TRBJ2-1|-
CASSSRGQVNNEQFF
TGCGCCAGCAGCTCCAGGGGCCAAGTCAACAATGAGCAGTTCTTC
>-|TRBV6-5|TRBJ2-1|TRBD1
CASGRGTGGLNEQFF
TGTGCCAGCGGCAGAGGGACAGGGGGCTTGAATGAGCAGTTCTTC
>few|TRBV7-8|TRBJ1-2|-
CASSNFVGQSSYGYTF
TGTGCCAGCAGCAACTTCGTCGGACAGAGTAGCTATGGCTACACCTTC
>-|TRBV5-5|TRBJ2-5|TRBD2
CASSLGLAGLKTQYF
TGTGCCAGCAGCTTGGGACTAGCGGGACTAAAGACCCAGTACTTC
>-|TRBV6-6|TRBJ2-1|-
CASSDNGGYNEQFF
TGTGCCAGCAGTGACAACGGGGGCTACAATGAGCAGTTCTTC
>-|TRBV6-6|TRBJ1-4|TRBD1
CASSKRTGSEKLFF
TGTGCCAGCAGTAAACGGACAGGGTCTGAAAAACTGTTTTTT
>many|TRBV5-6|TRBJ2-1|TRBD2
CASSSGLADDRGNEQFF
TGTGCCAGCAGCTCGGGACTAGCGGACGACCGGGGCAATGAGCAGTTCTTC
>-|TRBV20-1|TRBJ2-1|-
CSARSNLGSSYNEQFF
TGCAGTGCTAGGTCTAATCTCGGGAGCTCCTACAATGAGCAGTTCTTC
>few|TRBV7-9|TRBJ1-2|-
CASSQGTGTSNYGYTF
TGTGCCAGCAGTCAAGGTACAGGCACATCTAACTATGGCTACACCTTC